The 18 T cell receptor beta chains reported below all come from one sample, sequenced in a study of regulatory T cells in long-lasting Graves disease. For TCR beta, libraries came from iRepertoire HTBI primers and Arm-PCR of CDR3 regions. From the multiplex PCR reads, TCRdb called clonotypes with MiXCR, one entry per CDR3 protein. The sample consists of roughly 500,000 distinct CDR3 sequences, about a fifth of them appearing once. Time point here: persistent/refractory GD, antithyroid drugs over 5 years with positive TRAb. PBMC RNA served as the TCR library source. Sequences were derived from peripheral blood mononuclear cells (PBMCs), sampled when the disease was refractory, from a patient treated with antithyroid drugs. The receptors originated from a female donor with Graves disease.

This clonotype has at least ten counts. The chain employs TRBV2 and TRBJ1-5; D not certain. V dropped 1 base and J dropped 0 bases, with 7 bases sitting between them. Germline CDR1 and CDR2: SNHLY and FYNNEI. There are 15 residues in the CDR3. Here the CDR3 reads CASSEERNSNQPQHF. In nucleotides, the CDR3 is TGTGCCAGCAGTGAAGAACGAAATAGCAATCAGCCCCAGCATTTT.

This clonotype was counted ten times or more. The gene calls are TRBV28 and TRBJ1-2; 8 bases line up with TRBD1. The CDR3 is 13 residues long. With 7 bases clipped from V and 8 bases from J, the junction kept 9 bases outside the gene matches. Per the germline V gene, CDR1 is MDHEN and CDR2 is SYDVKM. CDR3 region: CASNHQGASGYTF. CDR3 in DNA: TGTGCCAGCAATCACCAGGGGGCGAGCGGCTACACCTTC.

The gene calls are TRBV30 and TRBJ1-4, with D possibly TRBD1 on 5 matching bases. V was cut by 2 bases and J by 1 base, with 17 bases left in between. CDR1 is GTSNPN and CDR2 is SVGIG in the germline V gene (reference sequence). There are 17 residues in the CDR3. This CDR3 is CAWSPSPYRRTNEKLFF. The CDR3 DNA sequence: TGTGCCTGGAGTCCCTCTCCATACAGGAGAACTAATGAAAAACTGTTTTTT.

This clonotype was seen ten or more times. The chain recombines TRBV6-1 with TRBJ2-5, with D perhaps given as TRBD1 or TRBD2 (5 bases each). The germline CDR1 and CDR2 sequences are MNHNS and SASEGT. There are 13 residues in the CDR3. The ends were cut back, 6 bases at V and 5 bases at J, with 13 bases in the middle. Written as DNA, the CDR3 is TGTGCCAGCAGACGCCAGGGCGGGGAGACCCAGTACTTC. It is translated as CASRRQGGETQYF.

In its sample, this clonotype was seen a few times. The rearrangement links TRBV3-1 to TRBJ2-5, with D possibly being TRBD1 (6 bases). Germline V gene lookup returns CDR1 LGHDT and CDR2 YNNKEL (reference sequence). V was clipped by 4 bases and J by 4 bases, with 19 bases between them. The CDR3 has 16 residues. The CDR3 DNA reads TGTGCCAGCAGCCCTAATCCCGGGACATCGGGAGAGACCCAGTACTTC. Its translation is CASSPNPGTSGETQYF.

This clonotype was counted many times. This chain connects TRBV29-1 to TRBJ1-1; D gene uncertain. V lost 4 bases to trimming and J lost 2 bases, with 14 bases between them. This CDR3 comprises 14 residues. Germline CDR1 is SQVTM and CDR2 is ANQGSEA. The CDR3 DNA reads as TGCAGCGTTGCGGCAGCCACCCGAAACACTGAAGCTTTCTTT. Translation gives CSVAAATRNTEAFF. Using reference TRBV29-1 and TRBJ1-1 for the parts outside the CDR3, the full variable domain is SAVISQKPSRDICQRGTSLTIQCQVDSQVTMMFWYRQQPGQSLTLIATANQGSEATYESGFVIDKFPISRPNLTFSTLTVSNMSPEDSSIYLCSVAAATRNTEAFFGQGTRLTVV.

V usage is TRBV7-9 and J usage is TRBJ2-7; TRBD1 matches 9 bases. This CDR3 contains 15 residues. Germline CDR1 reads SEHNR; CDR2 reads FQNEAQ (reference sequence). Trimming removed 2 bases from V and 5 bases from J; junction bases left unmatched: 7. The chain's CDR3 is CASSLWGQGSDEQYF. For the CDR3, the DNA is TGTGCCAGCAGCTTATGGGGACAGGGTTCGGACGAGCAGTACTTC.

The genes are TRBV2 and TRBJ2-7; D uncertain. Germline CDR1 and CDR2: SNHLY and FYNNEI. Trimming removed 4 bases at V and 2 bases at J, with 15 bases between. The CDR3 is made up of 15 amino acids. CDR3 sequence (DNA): TGTGCCAGCAGTGGTCAATCTGGGGTTCCCTACGAGCAGTACTTC. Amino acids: CASSGQSGVPYEQYF.

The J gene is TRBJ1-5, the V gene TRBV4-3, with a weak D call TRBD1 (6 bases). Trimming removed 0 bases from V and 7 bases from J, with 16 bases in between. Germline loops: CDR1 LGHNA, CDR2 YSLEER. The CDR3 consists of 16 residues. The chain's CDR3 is CASSQDWGQPGQPQHF. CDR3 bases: TGCGCCAGCAGCCAAGATTGGGGGCAACCAGGGCAGCCCCAGCATTTT.

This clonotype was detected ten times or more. CDR3 loop: CASSLIAGGEGYTF. The CDR3 DNA sequence: TGTGCCAGCAGTTTAATCGCAGGGGGGGAAGGCTACACCTTC. The chain combines TRBV12-3 or TRBV12-4 with TRBJ1-2; the match to TRBD1 covers 7 bases. The CDR3 length is 14 residues. The junction had 8 bases not matched to a gene; V was cut back by 2 bases and J by 8 bases.

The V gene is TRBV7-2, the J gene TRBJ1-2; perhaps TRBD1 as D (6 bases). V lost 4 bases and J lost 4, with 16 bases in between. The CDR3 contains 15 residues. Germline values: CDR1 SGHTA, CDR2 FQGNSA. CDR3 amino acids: CASSSATGKSYGYTF. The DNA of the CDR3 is TGTGCCAGCAGCTCAGCTACAGGGAAAAGCTATGGCTACACCTTC. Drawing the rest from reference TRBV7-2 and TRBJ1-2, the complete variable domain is GAGVSQSPSNKVTEKGKDVELRCDPISGHTALYWYRQSLGQGLEFLIYFQGNSAPDKSGLPSDRFSAERTGGSVSTLTIQRTQQEDSAVYLCASSSATGKSYGYTFGSGTRLTVV.

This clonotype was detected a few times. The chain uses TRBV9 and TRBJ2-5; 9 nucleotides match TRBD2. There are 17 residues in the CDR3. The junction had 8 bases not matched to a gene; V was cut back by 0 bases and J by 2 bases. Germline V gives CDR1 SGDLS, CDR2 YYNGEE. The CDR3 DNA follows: TGTGCCAGCAGCGTAGTGGGTAGCGGGGGCCTACAAGAGACCCAGTACTTC. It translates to CASSVVGSGGLQETQYF.

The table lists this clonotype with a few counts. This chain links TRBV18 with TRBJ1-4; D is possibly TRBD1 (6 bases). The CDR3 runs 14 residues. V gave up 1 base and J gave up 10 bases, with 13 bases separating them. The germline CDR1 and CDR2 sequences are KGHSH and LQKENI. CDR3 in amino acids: CASSPRDTETKLFF. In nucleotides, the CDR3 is TGTGCCAGCTCACCACGGGACACGGAGACAAAACTGTTTTTT.

The CDR3 region is CASGAGLIGRQPQHF. The CDR3 DNA is TGTGCCAGCGGGGCGGGGCTCATCGGTCGTCAGCCCCAGCATTTT. This chain connects TRBV19 to TRBJ1-5, with a possible D match to TRBD1 (5 bases). The CDR3 sequence is 15 residues long. With 9 bases removed from V and 6 bases from J, the gap between germline ends came to 21 bases. Looked up from germline, CDR1 is LNHDA and CDR2 is SQIVND (reference sequence).

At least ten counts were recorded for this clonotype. CDR3 region: CASSLRPMNTEAFF. The DNA for the CDR3 is TGTGCCAGCAGCTTAAGGCCTATGAACACTGAAGCTTTCTTT. The chain uses TRBV11-2 and TRBJ1-1; D gene ambiguous. Germline CDR1 reads SGHAT; CDR2 reads FQNNGV. Trimming took 2 bases from V and 0 from J, leaving 7 bases between them. This CDR3 has 14 residues.

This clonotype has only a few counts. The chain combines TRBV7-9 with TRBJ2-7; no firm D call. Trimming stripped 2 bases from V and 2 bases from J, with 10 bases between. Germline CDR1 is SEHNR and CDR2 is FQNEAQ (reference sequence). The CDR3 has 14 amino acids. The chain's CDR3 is CASSLPVAAYEQYF. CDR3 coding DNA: TGTGCCAGCAGCTTACCCGTGGCCGCCTACGAGCAGTACTTC. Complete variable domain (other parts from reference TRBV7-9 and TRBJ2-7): DTGVSQNPRHKITKRGQNVTFRCDPISEHNRLYWYRQTLGQGPEFLTYFQNEAQLEKSRLLSDRFSAERPKGSFSTLEIQRTEQGDSAMYLCASSLPVAAYEQYFGPGTRLTVT.

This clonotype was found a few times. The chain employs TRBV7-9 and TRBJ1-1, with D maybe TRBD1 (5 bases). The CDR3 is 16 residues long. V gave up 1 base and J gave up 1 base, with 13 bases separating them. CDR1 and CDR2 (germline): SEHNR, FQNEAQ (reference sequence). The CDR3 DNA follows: TGTGCCAGCAGCTTAGTAGGCGGGACCGAGAACACTGAAGCTTTCTTT. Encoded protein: CASSLVGGTENTEAFF.

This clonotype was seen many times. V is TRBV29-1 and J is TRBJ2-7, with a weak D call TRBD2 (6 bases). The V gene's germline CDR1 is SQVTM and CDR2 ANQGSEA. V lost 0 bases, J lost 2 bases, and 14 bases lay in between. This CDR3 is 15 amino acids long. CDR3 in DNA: TGCAGCGTTGAAGATCCCGCGGGGCAGACCTACGAGCAGTACTTC. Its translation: CSVEDPAGQTYEQYF.